The sample holds many counts of the clone carrying this TCR beta chain. Its antigen is currently unknown. Naive CD4+ T cells were purified with Tregs depleted by CD25. The CDR3 loop spans 17 amino acids. Trimming stripped 5 bases from V and 0 bases from J, with 17 bases between. The germline V gene has CDR1 MDHEN and CDR2 SYDVKM. Each CDR3 protein is one row after TCRdb ran MiXCR on the 5' RACE reads. The sample holds 10,000 to 15,000 distinct CDR3 sequences, less than 25% seen once. Study-wide points: In terms of TCR gene usage, tumor memory CD4+ T cells clustered together with blood and lymph node memory CD4+ cells, as well as with lymph node naive CD4+ cells. Larger-cohort validation covered only one TCR beta V-J rearrangement.

The TCR originated in a female donor with breast cancer. The chain combines TRBV28 with TRBJ1-5; D gene unclear. The sample taken for sequencing was naive CD4+ T cells sorted from blood. Subset defined: naive CD4+ T cells, CD4+CD45RA+CD25-. The CDR3 DNA follows: TGTGCCAGCAGTCCCACATATTATTCATATAGCAATCAGCCCCAGCATTTT. It specifies CASSPTYYSYSNQPQHF.